This T cell receptor beta chain comes out of a study of early T cells in non-severe SARS-CoV-2 infection. The CDR3 is 15 amino acids. Germline values: CDR1 SGHRS, CDR2 YFSETQ. The V end lost 4 bases, the J end lost 3 bases, and 17 bases lay between the germline ends. Whole-study results and caveats: VDJdb-based matching was biased toward anti-spike CD8 responses and missed private and CD4 specificities.

This clonotype was seen many times. Antigen unknown. Individual cDNA molecules each received unique molecular identifiers attached to them. TCRdb analysed the 5' RACE reads with MiXCR anew, one entry per CDR3 protein. The sample lists under 20,000 distinct CDR3 sequences, about 5.6% occurring once. The chain carries TRBV5-1 and TRBJ2-7; maybe TRBD1 (6 bases). This sequence originates from an adult who was a healthcare worker with PCR-confirmed SARS-CoV-2 infection or an uninfected control (not recorded which). The source material was whole blood, sampled at baseline. CDR3 amino acids: CASSAVSGQGYEQYF. The CDR3 DNA follows: TGCGCCAGCAGCGCAGTCTCGGGACAAGGCTACGAGCAGTACTTC.